Listed below are T cell receptor beta chains from one sample, sequenced in a study of T cell changes during pregnancy in multiple sclerosis. The repertoire was sequenced with immunoSEQ multiplex PCR; TCRdb's copy has only in-frame clones and lacks some. The data show some 60,000 clones, around 89% seen once. The source material was peripheral blood, sampled after pregnancy. The receptors were sampled from a female donor with multiple sclerosis, enrolled in a pregnancy study. The CDR3 runs from the conserved cysteine through the conserved F or W. The D gene is left open where the match is weak. Where a row states a size, it is once, few, many or the class of an expanded clone; other rows omit it.

size: .
V: TRBV6-1
J: TRBJ2-7
D: TRBD1
DNA: TGTGCCAGCAGTAAACCGGGACAGGGTCGAAACGAGCAGTACTTC
CDR3: CASSKPGQGRNEQYF

size: .
V: TRBV11-2
J: TRBJ2-5
D: .
DNA: TGTGCCAGCAGCTTAGGTACCTTTAGCGCACAGTTTCAAGAGACCCAGTACTTC
CDR3: CASSLGTFSAQFQETQYF

size: .
V: TRBV19
J: TRBJ2-2
D: .
DNA: TGTGCCAGTAGTATCCAGGGGTACACCGGGGAGCTGTTTTTT
CDR3: CASSIQGYTGELFF

size: .
V: TRBV6-5
J: TRBJ2-1
D: TRBD2
DNA: TGTGCCAGCAGATCCGGGGGGGCCGAGAGCGATGAGCAGTTCTTC
CDR3: CASRSGGAESDEQFF

size: .
V: TRBV5-4
J: TRBJ1-1
D: .
DNA: TGTGCCAGCAGCTTGGGCAGGGAACGGACTGAAGCTTTCTTT
CDR3: CASSLGRERTEAFF

size: .
V: TRBV25-1
J: TRBJ2-1
D: TRBD2
DNA: TGTGCCAGCAGTGGGGGACTAGCGGCCTTCTTGAATGAGCAGTTCTTC
CDR3: CASSGGLAAFLNEQFF

size: once
V: TRBV4-3
J: TRBJ2-3
D: TRBD2
DNA: TGCGCCAGCAGCCATCTTGGCGGGGGGATCACAGATACGCAGTATTTT
CDR3: CASSHLGGGITDTQYF

size: .
V: TRBV7-3
J: TRBJ2-7
D: .
DNA: TGTGCCAGCAGCTTAGGAGGTCTATCCTACGAGCAGTACTTC
CDR3: CASSLGGLSYEQYF

size: .
V: TRBV7-3
J: TRBJ1-2
D: TRBD1
DNA: TGTGCCAGCAGCAAAAACCGGGACAGGTTCTATGGCTACACCTTC
CDR3: CASSKNRDRFYGYTF

size: medium-sized
V: TRBV6-1
J: TRBJ2-7
D: .
DNA: TGTGCCAGCAGTGAAGCTCGGCCAGGCGAGCAGTACTTC
CDR3: CASSEARPGEQYF

size: .
V: TRBV28
J: TRBJ1-1
D: .
DNA: .
CDR3: CASSLGTGEAFF

size: .
V: TRBV27
J: TRBJ1-4
D: .
DNA: TGTGCCAGCACAAACTCCGGGGGAGAAGTCCTTGAAAAACTGTTTTTT
CDR3: CASTNSGGEVLEKLFF

size: .
V: TRBV12-5
J: TRBJ2-5
D: TRBD2
DNA: TGTGCTAGTGGTGGGGGACTAGCGGGGCAAGAGACCCAGTACTTC
CDR3: CASGGGLAGQETQYF

size: .
V: TRBV6-1
J: TRBJ2-1
D: .
DNA: TGTGCCAGCAGTGAAGCGCTCGGGCAGGGTCCCGATGAGCAGTTCTTC
CDR3: CASSEALGQGPDEQFF

size: .
V: TRBV30
J: TRBJ1-1
D: TRBD1
DNA: TGTGCCTGGAGTGTACCCGGACAGGGGAATGTAGCTTTCTTT
CDR3: CAWSVPGQGNVAFF

size: .
V: TRBV7-6
J: TRBJ1-6
D: .
DNA: TGTGCCAGCAGTCAGGGATTGGGGGGTAATTCACCCCTCCACTTT
CDR3: CASSQGLGGNSPLHF

size: .
V: TRBV6-5
J: TRBJ2-1
D: .
DNA: TGTGCCAGCAGTTTGAGCGGTGAGCAGTTCTTC
CDR3: CASSLSGEQFF

size: .
V: TRBV2
J: TRBJ2-7
D: TRBD2
DNA: TGTGCCAGCAGTGTTGGGGACTACTACGAGCAGTACTTC
CDR3: CASSVGDYYEQYF

size: .
V: TRBV5-1
J: TRBJ1-5
D: TRBD1
DNA: TGCGCCAGCAGGGCGACAGGGGATGGCAATCAGCCCCAGCATTTT
CDR3: CASRATGDGNQPQHF

size: .
V: TRBV18
J: TRBJ1-2
D: TRBD1
DNA: TGTGCCAGCTCACGGGGACAGGGCGAAGGCAACTATGGCTACACCTTC
CDR3: CASSRGQGEGNYGYTF

size: once
V: TRBV9
J: TRBJ2-1
D: TRBD2
DNA: TGTGCCAGCAGCGTAGCTCCCTTTTGGACTAGAGGTTCCTACAATGAGCAGTTCTTC
CDR3: CASSVAPFWTRGSYNEQFF

size: few
V: TRBV28
J: TRBJ2-2
D: TRBD2
DNA: TGTGCCAGCAGTCCCCTCTGGACTAGCGGGGCCGGGGAGCTGTTTTTT
CDR3: CASSPLWTSGAGELFF

size: .
V: TRBV19
J: TRBJ2-7
D: .
DNA: TGTGCCAGTAAGACGGACAGTCTATCCTACGAGCAGTACTTC
CDR3: CASKTDSLSYEQYF

size: .
V: TRBV11-3
J: TRBJ2-7
D: TRBD1
DNA: TGTGCCAGCAGCCCCGGGGACAGGGGGCACGAGCAGTACTTC
CDR3: CASSPGDRGHEQYF

size: .
V: TRBV28
J: TRBJ1-5
D: TRBD1
DNA: TGTGCCAGCAGTTCGATGGACAGGGGACGGCCCCAGCATTTT
CDR3: CASSSMDRGRPQHF

size: .
V: TRBV6-4
J: TRBJ2-3
D: .
DNA: TGTGCCAGCAGTGAGCGGGGTATCACAGATACGCAGTATTTT
CDR3: CASSERGITDTQYF

size: .
V: TRBV11-2
J: TRBJ1-1
D: .
DNA: TGTGCCAGCAGCTTAGTCCTGACAGAAGCTTTCTTT
CDR3: CASSLVLTEAFF

size: .
V: TRBV7-6
J: TRBJ1-2
D: .
DNA: TGTGCCAGCAGCCTCGGCAGGGGCTATGGCTACACCTTC
CDR3: CASSLGRGYGYTF

size: .
V: TRBV5-1
J: TRBJ1-3
D: TRBD1
DNA: TGCGCCAGCAGCTTTACAGGACAGGGAGGAAACACCATATATTTT
CDR3: CASSFTGQGGNTIYF

size: .
V: TRBV6-1
J: TRBJ2-3
D: .
DNA: TGTGCCAGCAGTGGAGGACTGCGGTCGCAGTATTTT
CDR3: CASSGGLRSQYF

size: .
V: TRBV5-1
J: TRBJ1-6
D: TRBD1
DNA: TGCGCCAGCAGCTCCATGGCATGGGGACAGGGGAATTCACCCCTCCACTTT
CDR3: CASSSMAWGQGNSPLHF

size: .
V: TRBV4-3
J: TRBJ2-3
D: .
DNA: TGCGCCAGCAGCCAACGCGGGTCGACTTTTTACATAAATACAGATACGCAGTATTTT
CDR3: CASSQRGSTFYINTDTQYF

size: .
V: TRBV10-3
J: TRBJ1-1
D: .
DNA: TGTGCCATCAGGGGCATTGAGGGCACTGAAGCTTTCTTT
CDR3: CAIRGIEGTEAFF

size: .
V: TRBV19
J: TRBJ2-1
D: .
DNA: TGTGCCAGTAGTACGTTGGGCCTCGCCGGTAATGAGCAGTTCTTC
CDR3: CASSTLGLAGNEQFF

size: once
V: TRBV5-8
J: TRBJ2-1
D: TRBD1
DNA: TGTGCCAGGCGACAGGGTACTTACAATGAGCAGTTCTTC
CDR3: CARRQGTYNEQFF

size: .
V: TRBV2
J: TRBJ1-3
D: TRBD1
DNA: TGTGCCATTGACAGGGGGCCTGGAAACACCATATATTTT
CDR3: CAIDRGPGNTIYF

size: .
V: TRBV19
J: TRBJ1-3
D: .
DNA: TGTGCCAGTAGCTCCTTCGGGACACCTGGAAACACCATATATTTT
CDR3: CASSSFGTPGNTIYF

size: .
V: TRBV28
J: TRBJ1-3
D: .
DNA: TGTGCCAGCAGTTTAACCGCAGCTGGAAACACCATATATTTT
CDR3: CASSLTAAGNTIYF

size: .
V: TRBV10-3
J: TRBJ2-7
D: .
DNA: TGTGCCATCAGTGAGTATAGGTTAGTCGGAGCCTACGAGCAGTACTTC
CDR3: CAISEYRLVGAYEQYF

size: .
V: TRBV21-1
J: TRBJ2-2
D: .
DNA: TGTGCCAGCAGCAAAGAGACTAGCGTCTCTTTT
CDR3: CASSKETSVSF

size: .
V: TRBV5-1
J: TRBJ1-2
D: .
DNA: TGCGCCAGCAGCTTGGCCGGGTACTATGGCTACACCTTC
CDR3: CASSLAGYYGYTF

size: .
V: TRBV29-1
J: TRBJ1-4
D: .
DNA: TGCAGCGTTGGGAACAGGGAGCATAATGAAAAACTGTTTTTT
CDR3: CSVGNREHNEKLFF

size: .
V: TRBV7-2
J: TRBJ1-1
D: .
DNA: TGTGCCAGCAGCTTAGTGAGGGGGTTGGGCACTGAAGCTTTCTTT
CDR3: CASSLVRGLGTEAFF

size: .
V: TRBV15
J: TRBJ2-1
D: .
DNA: TGTGCCACCAGCATACGCGGGAATTCAGATGAGCAGTTCTTC
CDR3: CATSIRGNSDEQFF

size: .
V: TRBV5-4
J: TRBJ2-1
D: TRBD2
DNA: TGTGCCAGCAGCTTGGGTAGCGGGAGCTTCAATGAGCAGTTCTTC
CDR3: CASSLGSGSFNEQFF

size: .
V: TRBV5-4
J: TRBJ2-3
D: .
DNA: TGTGCCAGCAGCGTTTTTGCGGGCACTAGCACAGATACGCAGTATTTT
CDR3: CASSVFAGTSTDTQYF

size: .
V: TRBV19
J: TRBJ1-2
D: .
DNA: TGTGCCAGTAGTATATATGGACAGCCGATTAACTATGGCTACACCTTC
CDR3: CASSIYGQPINYGYTF

size: .
V: TRBV4-3
J: TRBJ2-6
D: .
DNA: TGCGCCAGCAGCCTACGAGGGGGCTCTGGGGCCAACGTCCTGACTTTC
CDR3: CASSLRGGSGANVLTF